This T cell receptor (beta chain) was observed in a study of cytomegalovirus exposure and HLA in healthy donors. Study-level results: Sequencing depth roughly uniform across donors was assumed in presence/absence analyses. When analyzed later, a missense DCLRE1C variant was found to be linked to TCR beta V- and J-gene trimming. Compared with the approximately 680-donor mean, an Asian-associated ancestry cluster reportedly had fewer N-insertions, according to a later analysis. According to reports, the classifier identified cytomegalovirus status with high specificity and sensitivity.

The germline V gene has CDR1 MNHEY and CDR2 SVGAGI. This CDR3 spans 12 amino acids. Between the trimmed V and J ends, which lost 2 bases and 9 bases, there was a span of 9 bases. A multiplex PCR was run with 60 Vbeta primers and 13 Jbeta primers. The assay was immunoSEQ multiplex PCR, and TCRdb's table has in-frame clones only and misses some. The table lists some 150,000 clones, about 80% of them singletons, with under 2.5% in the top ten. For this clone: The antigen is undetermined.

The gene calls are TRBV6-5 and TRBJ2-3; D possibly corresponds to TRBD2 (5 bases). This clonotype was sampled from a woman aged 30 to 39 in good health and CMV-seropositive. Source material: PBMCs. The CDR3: CASSYRGLTQYF. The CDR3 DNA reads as TGTGCCAGCAGTTACCGAGGGTTAACGCAGTATTTT.